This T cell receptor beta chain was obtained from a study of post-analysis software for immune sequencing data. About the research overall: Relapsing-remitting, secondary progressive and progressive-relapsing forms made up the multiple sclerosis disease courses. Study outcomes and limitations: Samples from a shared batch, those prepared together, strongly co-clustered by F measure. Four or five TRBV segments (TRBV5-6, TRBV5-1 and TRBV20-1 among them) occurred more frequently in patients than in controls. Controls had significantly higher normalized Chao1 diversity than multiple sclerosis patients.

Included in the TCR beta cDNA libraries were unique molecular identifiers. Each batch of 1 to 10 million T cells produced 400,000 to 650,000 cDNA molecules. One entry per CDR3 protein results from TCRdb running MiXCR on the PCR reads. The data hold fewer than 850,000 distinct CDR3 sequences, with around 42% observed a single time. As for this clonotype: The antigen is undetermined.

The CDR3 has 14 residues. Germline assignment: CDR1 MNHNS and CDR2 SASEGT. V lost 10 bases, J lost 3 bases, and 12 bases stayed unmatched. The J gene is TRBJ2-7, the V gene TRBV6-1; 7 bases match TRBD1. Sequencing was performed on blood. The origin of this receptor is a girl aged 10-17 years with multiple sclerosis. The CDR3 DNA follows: TGTGCCACCTACAACGGGACAGCCCACTACGAGCAGTACTTC. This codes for CATYNGTAHYEQYF.